These 31 T cell receptor beta chains came from one sample sequenced in a study of blood T cell repertoires in COVID-19. Libraries were prepared by immunoSEQ multiplex PCR; TCRdb keeps only in-frame clonotypes and omits some of them. The table lists more than 150,000 clones, more than 85% of them singletons. Sequencing input: peripheral blood. The receptor set was obtained from a man aged 65 to 79 with active or convalescent COVID-19.

The rearrangement uses TRBV11-3 and TRBJ1-1, with D tentatively TRBD1 (6 bases). Trimming removed 5 bases from V and 5 bases from J, with 12 bases in between. CDR1 is SGHNT, CDR2 YENEEA, per germline. CDR3 length equals 13 residues. The CDR3: CASSQGGRTEAFF. The CDR3 nucleotides read TGTGCCAGCAGCCAAGGGGGTAGGACTGAAGCTTTCTTT.

The rearrangement joins TRBV3-1 (or the pseudogene TRBV3-2) to TRBJ2-4, with D unclear. The germline V gene has CDR1 LGHDT and CDR2 YNNKEL (reference sequence). This CDR3 has 15 residues. V was clipped by 1 base and J by 0 bases, with 7 bases between them. The CDR3 DNA is TGTGCCAGCAGCCAAGGAGCCCTAGCCAAAAACATTCAGTACTTC. This codes for CASSQGALAKNIQYF.

This CDR3 reads CASSPRPGTDNEQFF. In nucleotides, the CDR3 is TGTGCCAGCAGCCCAAGGCCCGGGACAGACAATGAGCAGTTCTTC. The rearrangement joins TRBV28 to TRBJ2-1; 7 bases match TRBD1. The length of the CDR3 is 15 residues. Germline CDR1 reads MDHEN; CDR2 reads SYDVKM. Germline trimming cut 6 bases from V and 5 bases from J; bases unmatched to any gene: 10.

This sequence joins TRBV11-2 and TRBJ1-6; TRBD1 is a possible D gene (5 bases). This CDR3 has 15 amino acids. CDR1 and CDR2 from the germline V gene are SGHAT and FQNNGV. Trimming took off 5 bases at V and 0 bases at J, with 8 bases between the two ends. The CDR3 DNA reads as TGTGCCAGCAGCCCGGGGGTCTCCTATAATTCACCCCTCCACTTT. It translates to CASSPGVSYNSPLHF.

This rearrangement joins TRBV27 to TRBJ2-2, with 7 bases matching TRBD1. The CDR3 spans 18 residues. CDR1 and CDR2 (germline): MNHEY, SMNVEV (reference sequence). The trim removed 2 bases at V and 5 bases at J, leaving 14 bases unmatched. The CDR3 protein is CASSLRAGTERRTGELFF. For the CDR3, the DNA is TGTGCCAGCAGTTTAAGGGCCGGGACAGAAAGGAGGACCGGGGAGCTGTTTTTT.

The genes are TRBV11-2 and TRBJ1-3; no clear D. The CDR3 contains 16 residues. Deletions cut 5 bases from V and 4 bases from J, with 18 bases between. Germline V gives CDR1 SGHAT, CDR2 FQNNGV. The CDR3 here is CASSQTEGLGGNTIYF. The CDR3 nucleotides are TGTGCCAGCAGCCAGACGGAGGGATTGGGAGGAAACACCATATATTTT.

V gene TRBV6-5 combines with J gene TRBJ1-1; TRBD1 agrees at 10 bases. With V trimmed by 7 bases and J by 4 bases, 6 bases remained unmatched. There are 14 residues in the CDR3. CDR1 is MNHEY and CDR2 is SVGAGI in the germline V gene. CDR3 bases: TGTGCCAGCACCGGACAGGGGGGTGGCACTGAAGCTTTCTTT. Translating it yields CASTGQGGGTEAFF.

The rearrangement uses TRBV7-8 and TRBJ1-5, with a weak D call TRBD1 (5 bases). Trimming removed 1 base at V and 5 bases at J, with 18 bases between. The length of the CDR3 is 17 residues. Germline assignment: CDR1 SGHVS and CDR2 FQNEAQ. For the CDR3, the DNA is TGTGCCAGCAGCTTAGTTTCGCCCGCCTGGGGGGATCAGCCCCAGCATTTT. Encoded protein: CASSLVSPAWGDQPQHF.

This rearrangement joins TRBV14 to TRBJ1-2; 9 nucleotides match TRBD1. The germline CDR1 and CDR2 sequences are SGHDN and FVKESK. CDR3 length: 14 amino acids. After removal of 1 base from V and 8 bases from J, the junction contained 5 bases not matched to a gene. The CDR3 loop reads CASSQAGTGRGYTF. The CDR3 DNA is TGTGCCAGCAGCCAAGCCGGGACAGGGAGAGGCTACACCTTC.

J is TRBJ1-1 and V is TRBV27, with 7 bases that match TRBD1. Per the germline V gene, CDR1 is MNHEY and CDR2 is SMNVEV (reference sequence). This CDR3 contains 16 residues. V shed 4 bases, J shed 1 base, and the junction held 9 bases outside the gene matches. Here the CDR3 reads CASSSGITGANTEAFF. CDR3 DNA: TGTGCCAGCAGTTCGGGAATAACAGGGGCGAACACTGAAGCTTTCTTT.

This chain joins TRBV11-3 and TRBJ2-3, with a possible D match to TRBD2 (6 bases). The V end lost 3 bases, the J end lost 0 bases, and 16 bases lay between the germline ends. Germline lookup yields CDR1 SGHNT and CDR2 YENEEA. This CDR3 has 17 amino acids. CDR3 sequence reads: CASSLGPLATSTDTQYF. The CDR3 region has the DNA TGTGCCAGCAGCTTGGGCCCGCTAGCGACTAGCACAGATACGCAGTATTTT. Full variable domain (missing parts from reference TRBV11-3 and TRBJ2-3): EAGVVQSPRYKIIEKKQPVAFWCNPISGHNTLYWYLQNLGQGPELLIRYENEEAVDDSQLPKDRFSAERLKGVDSTLKIQPAELGDSAVYLCASSLGPLATSTDTQYFGPGTRLTVL.

The count of this clone is one. The junction departs from germline at one end; a sequencing error may be responsible. The rearrangement uses TRBV6-5 and TRBJ2-3; 8 nucleotides match TRBD1. Looked up from germline, CDR1 is MNHEY and CDR2 is SVGAGI. The length of the CDR3 is 14 residues. CDR3 region: CASSDSGGRDTQYF. CDR3 nucleotides: TGTGCCAGCAGTGACTCAGGGGGCCGAGATACGCAGTATTTT.

This clone occurred a few times. CDR3 in amino acids: CASSSSSGVGGSEQFF. The DNA of the CDR3 is TGTGCCAGCAGCTCCTCCAGCGGAGTGGGGGGATCTGAGCAGTTCTTC. The chain joins TRBV7-6 to TRBJ2-1, with D perhaps TRBD2 (6 bases). CDR3 length: 16 amino acids. Germline V gives CDR1 SGHVS, CDR2 FNYEAQ. The ends were cut back, 4 bases at V and 9 bases at J, with 22 bases in the middle.

The V and J genes are TRBV6-6 and TRBJ2-1; 7 bases align to TRBD1. The length of the CDR3 is 13 residues. Germline V gives CDR1 MNHNY, CDR2 SVGAGI (reference sequence). The V and J ends lost 5 bases and 6 bases, in that order; junction bases with no gene match: 4. The DNA for the CDR3 is TGTGCCAGCAGTCTGACAGGGTCCAATGAGCAGTTCTTC. As protein: CASSLTGSNEQFF.

The genes are TRBV4-3 and TRBJ2-3; the D gene is possibly TRBD2 (6 bases). CDR1 is LGHNA and CDR2 is YSLEER in the germline V gene. CDR3 length: 13 amino acids. Trimming took off 0 bases at V and 11 bases at J, with 12 bases between the two ends. CDR3 in DNA: TGCGCCAGCAGCCAAGAAACCGGGACTCGGCAGTATTTT. Its protein is CASSQETGTRQYF.

The genes are TRBV24-1 and TRBJ2-4, with 8 bases that match TRBD1. Unmatched junction bases numbered 3, after V lost 0 bases and J lost 0 bases. Germline V CDR1 and CDR2: KGHDR, SFDVKD. The length of the CDR3 is 17 residues. CDR3 sequence reads: CATSDLGQGLAKNIQYF. The CDR3 nucleotides read TGTGCCACCAGTGATTTGGGACAGGGACTAGCCAAAAACATTCAGTACTTC.

This chain joins TRBV30 and TRBJ2-1; 14 bases are a match to TRBD2. Germline trimming cut 3 bases from V and 6 bases from J; bases unmatched to any gene: 1. The germline gives CDR1 GTSNPN, CDR2 SVGIG (reference sequence). CDR3 length: 14 residues. Here the CDR3 DNA reads TGTGCCTGGAGGGGACTAGCGGGAGTCAATGAGCAGTTCTTC. Protein: CAWRGLAGVNEQFF.

This chain links TRBV9 with TRBJ2-1; 8 bases fit TRBD1. V was clipped by 0 bases and J by 4 bases; unmatched bases: 6. The CDR3 covers 16 residues. The germline CDR1 and CDR2 sequences are SGDLS and YYNGEE. Written as DNA, the CDR3 is TGTGCCAGCAGCGTAGTTCCAGGGGGCCCTTACAATGAGCAGTTCTTC. Amino acids: CASSVVPGGPYNEQFF.

V usage is TRBV5-4 and J usage is TRBJ2-7; D is uncertain. This CDR3 is built from 15 residues. V was clipped by 0 bases and J by 0 bases, with 10 bases between them. Germline V gene lookup returns CDR1 SGHNT and CDR2 YYREEE (reference sequence). DNA for the CDR3: TGTGCCAGCAGCTTGGATCAACTTACCTCCTACGAGCAGTACTTC. Encoded protein: CASSLDQLTSYEQYF.

The chain couples TRBV28 to TRBJ2-3; 10 bases match TRBD1. The V gene's germline CDR1 is MDHEN and CDR2 SYDVKM. This CDR3 contains 17 residues. Trimming took 5 bases from V and 0 from J; bases not matched to a gene: 8. CDR3 sequence (DNA): TGTGCCAGCAGTGCTACGGGGACAGGGGTGAGCACAGATACGCAGTATTTT. Protein product: CASSATGTGVSTDTQYF.

The genes are TRBV3-1 (or the pseudogene TRBV3-2) and TRBJ2-1; 9 positions agree with TRBD2. With V trimmed by 4 bases and J by 5 bases, 9 bases remained unmatched. CDR3 length: 16 residues. Germline values: CDR1 LGHDT, CDR2 YNNKEL (reference sequence). The CDR3 DNA is TGTGCCAGCAGCCGGGCTAAGCGGGGGGCACACAATGAGCAGTTCTTC. As protein: CASSRAKRGAHNEQFF.

The V call is TRBV29-1, the J call TRBJ1-1, with 10 bases matching TRBD1. With 7 bases clipped from V and 3 bases from J, the junction kept 5 bases outside the gene matches. Germline values: CDR1 SQVTM, CDR2 ANQGSEA. This CDR3 comprises 13 residues. The CDR3 DNA reads as TGCAGCGCTGTGGACAGGGGGTACACTGAAGCTTTCTTT. Its protein is CSAVDRGYTEAFF. Looking up the rest from reference TRBV29-1 and TRBJ1-1 gives the full variable domain: SAVISQKPSRDICQRGTSLTIQCQVDSQVTMMFWYRQQPGQSLTLIATANQGSEATYESGFVIDKFPISRPNLTFSTLTVSNMSPEDSSIYLCSAVDRGYTEAFFGQGTRLTVV.

The chain has TRBV5-1 and TRBJ2-3; 11 positions match TRBD2. The CDR3 is 17 residues long. Germline trimming cut 0 bases from V and 4 bases from J; bases unmatched to any gene: 7. The germline V gene encodes CDR1 SGHRS and CDR2 YFSETQ. CDR3 DNA: TGCGCCAGCAGCTTGGGCCTAGCGGGAGGTGTACCAGATACGCAGTATTTT. Translating it yields CASSLGLAGGVPDTQYF.

The count of this clone is one. V usage is TRBV19 and J usage is TRBJ1-5; D gene unclear. Trimming stripped 6 bases from V and 1 base from J, with 16 bases between. This CDR3 spans 16 amino acids. CDR1 and CDR2 from the germline V gene are LNHDA and SQIVND (reference sequence). CDR3 DNA: TGTGCCAGTAGAAAGCGGGAGGGTGGAAGCAATCAGCCCCAGCATTTT. It translates to CASRKREGGSNQPQHF.

This chain links TRBV21-1 with TRBJ1-6; TRBD1 was called by the table and not checked on the DNA. TRBV21-1 is flagged as a pseudogene. This CDR3 region has 18 residues. The CDR3 spells CASSKGRVRDRGFISLHF. The CDR3 DNA follows: TGTGCCAGCAGCAAAGGGAGGGTAAGGGACAGGGGATTTATTTCGCTCCACTTT.

The chain links TRBV18 to TRBJ1-2; the D is unclear. The length of the CDR3 is 13 residues. Germline V gene data show CDR1 as KGHSH and CDR2 as LQKENI. Trimming took off 2 bases at V and 8 bases at J, with 12 bases between the two ends. Here the CDR3 DNA reads TGTGCCAGCTCACCAGGCGGCTCTTCGGGCTACACCTTC. It encodes CASSPGGSSGYTF.

The CDR3 DNA reads TGTGCCAGCAGCCAGACAGGGATGGATGAAAAACTGTTTTTT. Translating it yields CASSQTGMDEKLFF. The chain recombines TRBV14 with TRBJ1-4; 7 nucleotides align to TRBD1. The junction had 4 bases not matched to a gene; V was cut back by 3 bases and J by 6 bases. CDR1 is SGHDN and CDR2 is FVKESK in the germline V gene. This CDR3 contains 14 residues. The whole variable domain, filled in from reference TRBV14 and TRBJ1-4, reads EAGVTQFPSHSVIEKGQTVTLRCDPISGHDNLYWYRRVMGKEIKFLLHFVKESKQDESGMPNNRFLAERTGGTYSTLKVQPAELEDSGVYFCASSQTGMDEKLFFGSGTQLSVL.

The chain recombines TRBV28 with TRBJ2-1, with 13 bases aligning to TRBD2. CDR3 length: 17 amino acids. Unmatched junction bases numbered 13, after V lost 6 bases and J lost 8 bases. The germline gives CDR1 MDHEN, CDR2 SYDVKM. CDR3 DNA sequence: TGTGCCAGCAGACGTACTAGCGGGAGGGCAGGGGGGTATGAGCAGTTCTTC. Protein: CASRRTSGRAGGYEQFF. Complete variable domain (other parts from reference TRBV28 and TRBJ2-1): DVKVTQSSRYLVKRTGEKVFLECVQDMDHENMFWYRQDPGLGLRLIYFSYDVKMKEKGDIPEGYSVSREKKERFSLILESASTNQTSMYLCASRRTSGRAGGYEQFFGPGTRLTVL.

Concerning this clone: Other DNA sequences in this sample translate to the same CDR3. The rearrangement links TRBV5-1 to TRBJ2-3; TRBD2 matches at 7 bases. The CDR3 runs 14 residues. V dropped 3 bases and J dropped 1; count of bases not matched to a gene: 2. The germline V gene encodes CDR1 SGHRS and CDR2 YFSETQ. The CDR3: CASSSSGGTDTQYF. The CDR3 DNA follows: TGCGCCAGCAGCTCTAGCGGCGGCACAGATACGCAGTATTTT.

The chain has TRBV25-1 and TRBJ1-6; 9 positions agree with TRBD1. CDR3 length equals 14 residues. CDR1 is MGHDK, CDR2 SYGVNS, per germline. J gave up 3 bases and V 7 bases, and 1 base lay outside the gene matches. CDR3: CASMDRGYNSPLHF. The DNA of the CDR3 is TGTGCCAGCATGGACAGGGGCTATAATTCACCCCTCCACTTT.

V usage is TRBV7-9 and J usage is TRBJ2-3, with 7 bases aligning to TRBD1. The CDR3 contains 17 residues. Per germline, CDR1 SEHNR and CDR2 FQNEAQ (reference sequence). After removal of 7 bases from V and 0 bases from J, the junction contained 13 bases not matched to a gene. CDR3 sequence reads: CASTIQRQGESTDTQYF. Here the CDR3 DNA reads TGTGCCAGCACCATTCAGAGGCAGGGGGAAAGCACAGATACGCAGTATTTT.